This T cell receptor (beta chain) is drawn from a study of blood T cell repertoires in COVID-19. Authors' processing steps: Reference gene primer amplification in the assay estimated nucleated cell counts. The protocol was immunoSEQ multiplex PCR, while the TCRdb copy is restricted to in-frame clones and leaves out a portion. That table supplies the V and J calls and clone size; D and trimming were determined from the DNA. The table lists just over 80,000 clones, under 80% of them singletons. V was pared by 1 base and J by 4 bases, with 12 bases of the junction left unmatched. Germline CDR1 reads SGHTA; CDR2 reads FQGNSA. The CDR3 has 18 amino acids.

The sequence derives from an elderly woman with active or convalescent COVID-19. This chain links TRBV7-2 with TRBJ2-3, with TRBD2 matching over 9 bases. The sample comprised peripheral blood. The CDR3 here is CASSLGFGGGALADTQYF. CDR3 nucleotides: TGTGCCAGCAGCTTAGGATTCGGCGGGGGGGCCCTGGCAGATACGCAGTATTTT.